Listed below are T cell receptor beta chains from one sample, sequenced in a study of OX40 agonist ivuxolimab in advanced cancers. The assay was immunoSEQ multiplex PCR, and TCRdb's table has in-frame clones only and misses some. Here the sample spans tens of thousands of clones, around 90% being singletons. The source material was CD4+ or CD8+ T cells sorted from blood, sampled in a trial of the OX40 agonist ivuxolimab. These receptors were taken from an adult with an advanced solid tumor such as melanoma, head and neck, liver or kidney cancer. CDR3s include the opening cysteine and the closing phenylalanine or tryptophan. The D gene is left open where the match is weak. Clone size is stated in some rows and not others, as once, few, many or a class when expanded.

CDR3aa | CDR3nt | abundance | j_gene | v_gene | d_gene
CASSLWRDRLYNEQFF | TGTGCCAGCAGTTTATGGCGGGATCGATTATACAATGAGCAGTTCTTC | . | TRBJ2-1 | TRBV27 | .
CAWSVPRVLGIAQYF | TGTGCCTGGAGTGTACCTAGAGTTCTGGGGATTGCGCAGTATTTT | . | TRBJ2-3 | TRBV30 | .
CASRTSGKRRTDTQYF | TGTGCCAGTAGGACTAGCGGGAAAAGGAGGACAGATACGCAGTATTTT | . | TRBJ2-3 | TRBV19 | TRBD2
CASSHTITGSETQYF | TGTGCCAGCAGCCACACAATAACAGGGTCGGAGACCCAGTACTTC | . | TRBJ2-5 | TRBV5-6 | .
CASSDLSQGSGNTIYF | TGTGCCAGCAGTGATCTGTCCCAGGGCTCTGGAAACACCATATATTTT | . | TRBJ1-3 | TRBV2 | .
CASSVAPLGSSYEQYF | TGTGCCAGCAGCGTAGCCCCCTTGGGAAGTTCCTACGAGCAGTACTTC | . | TRBJ2-7 | TRBV9 | .
CASSSSGASGNTIYF | TGTGCCAGCAGCAGTTCTGGGGCCTCTGGAAACACCATATATTTT | . | TRBJ1-3 | TRBV9 | .
CASSKARPRRMNTEAFF | TGTGCCAGCAGCAAAGCACGTCCCCGCAGGATGAACACTGAAGCTTTCTTT | . | TRBJ1-1 | TRBV21-1 | .
CASSQDDTGVYNEQFF | TGCGCCAGCAGCCAAGATGACACAGGGGTCTACAATGAGCAGTTCTTC | . | TRBJ2-1 | TRBV4-1 | TRBD1
CASGVGSEAFF | TGTGCCAGCGGAGTGGGATCTGAAGCTTTCTTT | . | TRBJ1-1 | TRBV9 | .
CASSGTGVTDTQYF | TGCGCCAGTTCCGGGACAGGGGTCACAGATACGCAGTATTTT | once | TRBJ2-3 | TRBV4-3 | TRBD1
CASSQGAGTEAFF | TGTGCCAGCAGTCAGGGGGCCGGCACTGAAGCTTTCTTT | . | TRBJ1-1 | TRBV6-5 | TRBD1
CASSQRTARTGNTIYF | TGCGCCAGCAGCCAACGGACAGCAAGGACTGGAAACACCATATATTTT | . | TRBJ1-3 | TRBV4-1 | .
CASSQDVTGGASWEQYF | TGCGCCAGCAGCCAAGACGTAACAGGGGGCGCATCTTGGGAGCAGTACTTC | . | TRBJ2-7 | TRBV4-1 | TRBD1
CASSLGGPYEQYF | TGTGCCAGCAGCTTGGGCGGTCCCTACGAGCAGTACTTC | . | TRBJ2-7 | TRBV11-2 | .
CASSPASGQETQYF | TGTGCCAGCAGTCCAGCTAGCGGGCAAGAGACCCAGTACTTC | . | TRBJ2-5 | TRBV27 | TRBD2
CASSLGRAYGYTF | TGTGCCAGCAGCTTGGGAAGGGCCTATGGCTACACCTTC | . | TRBJ1-2 | TRBV5-4 | .
CASSSGPSNQPQHF | TGTGCCAGCAGCTCAGGACCTAGCAATCAGCCCCAGCATTTT | . | TRBJ1-5 | TRBV5-5 | .
CASSVVEDSYLTDTQYF | TGTGCCAGCAGCGTAGTTGAGGACAGTTACCTCACAGATACGCAGTATTTT | . | TRBJ2-3 | TRBV9 | .
CASSEGLAGFQFF | TGTGCCAGCAGCGAGGGACTAGCGGGGTTCCAGTTCTTC | . | TRBJ2-1 | TRBV27 | TRBD2